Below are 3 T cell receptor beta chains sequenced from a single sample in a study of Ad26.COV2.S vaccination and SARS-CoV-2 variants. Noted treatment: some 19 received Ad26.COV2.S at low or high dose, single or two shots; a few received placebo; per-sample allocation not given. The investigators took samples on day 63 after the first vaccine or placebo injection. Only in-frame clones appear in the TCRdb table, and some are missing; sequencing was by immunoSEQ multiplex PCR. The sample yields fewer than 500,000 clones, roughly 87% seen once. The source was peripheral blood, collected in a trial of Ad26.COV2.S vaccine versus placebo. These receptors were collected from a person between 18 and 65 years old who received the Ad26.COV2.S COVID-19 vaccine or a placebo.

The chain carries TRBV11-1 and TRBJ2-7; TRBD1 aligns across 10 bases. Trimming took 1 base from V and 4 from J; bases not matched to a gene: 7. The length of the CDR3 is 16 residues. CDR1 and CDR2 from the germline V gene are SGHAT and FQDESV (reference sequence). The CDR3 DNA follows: TGTGCCAGCAGCTTAGGCTCCTGGGACAGGGGATACGAGCAGTACTTC. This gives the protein CASSLGSWDRGYEQYF.

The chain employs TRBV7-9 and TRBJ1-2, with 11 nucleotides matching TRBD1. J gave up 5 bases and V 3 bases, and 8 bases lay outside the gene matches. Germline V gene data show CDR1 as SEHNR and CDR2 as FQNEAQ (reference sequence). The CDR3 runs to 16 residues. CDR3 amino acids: CASSFIPGQGEYGYTF. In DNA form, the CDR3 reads TGTGCCAGCAGCTTCATTCCGGGACAGGGGGAATATGGCTACACCTTC.

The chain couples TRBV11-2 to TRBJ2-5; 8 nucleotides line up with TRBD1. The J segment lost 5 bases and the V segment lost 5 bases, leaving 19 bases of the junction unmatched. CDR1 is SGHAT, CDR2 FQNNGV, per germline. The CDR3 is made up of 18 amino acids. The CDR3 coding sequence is TGTGCCAGCAGCCTAGGGGGGCTGTGGGCAGGGGGCAGGGAGACCCAGTACTTC. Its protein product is CASSLGGLWAGGRETQYF.